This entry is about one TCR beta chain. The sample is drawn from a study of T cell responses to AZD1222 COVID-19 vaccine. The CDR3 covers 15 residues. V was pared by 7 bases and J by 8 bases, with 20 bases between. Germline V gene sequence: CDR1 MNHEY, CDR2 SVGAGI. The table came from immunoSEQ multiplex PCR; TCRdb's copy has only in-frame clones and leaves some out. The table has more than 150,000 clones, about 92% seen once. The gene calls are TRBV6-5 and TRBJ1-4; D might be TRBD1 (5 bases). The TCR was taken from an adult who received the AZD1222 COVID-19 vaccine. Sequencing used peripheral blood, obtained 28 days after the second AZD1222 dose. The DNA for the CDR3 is TGTGCCAGCAAGGAATCGGCAGGGTCGGGGGAAAAACTGTTTTTT. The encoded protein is CASKESAGSGEKLFF.